One and the same sample provided the 3 T cell receptor beta chains below, sequenced in a study of blood T cell repertoires in COVID-19. Assay: immunoSEQ multiplex PCR; the TCRdb copy retains only in-frame clones and omits some. Found here are about 290,000 clones, roughly 89% of them singletons; the top ten hold around 2.9%. Sequences were obtained from peripheral blood. All receptors derive from a young woman with active or convalescent COVID-19.

The chain has TRBV5-1 and TRBJ2-5, with D possibly TRBD1 on 7 matching bases. Germline assignment: CDR1 SGHRS and CDR2 YFSETQ. Trimming shortened V by 5 bases and J by 2 bases, and 19 bases separated the two germline ends. The CDR3 is made up of 16 amino acids. The DNA for the CDR3 is TGCGCCAGCAGTTATGGGACAGCGGGCTTACAAGAGACCCAGTACTTC. Protein product: CASSYGTAGLQETQYF.

This clone has just a few counts. The rearrangement links TRBV7-6 to TRBJ1-3; 8 bases fit TRBD1. This CDR3 has 16 amino acids. CDR1 is SGHVS, CDR2 FNYEAQ, per germline. V dropped 4 bases and J dropped 4; count of bases not matched to a gene: 9. The CDR3 is CASSSLTGARGNTIYF. The CDR3 DNA sequence: TGTGCCAGCAGCTCCTTGACAGGGGCGAGAGGAAACACCATATATTTT.

This clone was counted a few times. This chain uses TRBV10-3 with TRBJ1-1, with D unclear. V was pared by 3 bases and J by 9 bases, with 8 bases between. CDR1 ENHRY and CDR2 SYGVKD come from the germline V gene. This CDR3 contains 11 residues. CDR3 protein: CAISDNVKAFF. DNA of the CDR3: TGTGCCATCAGTGATAATGTAAAAGCTTTCTTT.